This T cell receptor beta chain was captured in a study of Ad26.COV2.S vaccination and SARS-CoV-2 variants. V was cut by 4 bases and J by 1 base, with 16 bases left in between. The germline V gene has CDR1 SGDLS and CDR2 YYNGEE. The CDR3 totals 16 residues. Clones were read by immunoSEQ multiplex PCR, and TCRdb kept only the in-frame ones, dropping some. The repertoire holds nearly 400,000 clones, with about 89% as singletons. General study findings and limits: Total responses of T cells may have been underestimated by the analyses of TCR breadth and depth.

This clone showed up just once. Its antigen is undetermined. As to treatment: over 15 received Ad26.COV2.S at low or high dose, single or two shots; roughly five received placebo; per-sample allocation not given. Samples analyzed were those drawn on day 63 after the first vaccine or placebo injection. An Ad26 vector expressing Wuhan-strain SARS-CoV-2 spike constituted the vaccine. This sequence joins TRBV9 and TRBJ2-3, with D unclear. This receptor was identified in a person aged 18-65 years who received the Ad26.COV2.S COVID-19 vaccine or a placebo. The specimen was peripheral blood, collected in a trial of Ad26.COV2.S vaccine versus placebo. CDR3 sequence: CASSSPRARGTDTQYF. The CDR3 region has the DNA TGTGCCAGCAGCTCCCCCCGGGCTAGAGGCACAGATACGCAGTATTTT. The whole variable domain, filled in from reference TRBV9 and TRBJ2-3, reads DSGVTQTPKHLITATGQRVTLRCSPRSGDLSVYWYQQSLDQGLQFLIQYYNGEERAKGNILERFSAQQFPDLHSELNLSSLELGDSALYFCASSSPRARGTDTQYFGPGTRLTVL.